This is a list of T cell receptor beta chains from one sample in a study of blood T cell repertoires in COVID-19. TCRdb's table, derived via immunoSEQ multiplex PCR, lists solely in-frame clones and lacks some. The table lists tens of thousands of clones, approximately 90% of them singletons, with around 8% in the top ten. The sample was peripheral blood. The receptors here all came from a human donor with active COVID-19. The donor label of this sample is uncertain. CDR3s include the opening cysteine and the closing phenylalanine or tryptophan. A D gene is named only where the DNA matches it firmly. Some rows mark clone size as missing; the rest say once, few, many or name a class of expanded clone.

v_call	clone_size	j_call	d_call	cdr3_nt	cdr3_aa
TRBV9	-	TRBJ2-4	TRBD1	TGTGCCAGCAGCGACCGACAGGGAGCCAAAAACATTCAGTACTTC	CASSDRQGAKNIQYF
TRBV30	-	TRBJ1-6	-	TGTGCCTGGACCGGACGGGGGTCGCGAATTTCACCCCTCCACTTT	CAWTGRGSRISPLHF
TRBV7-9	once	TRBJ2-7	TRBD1	TGTGCCAGCAGCTCAAACCGGGACAGGGTCAACGAGCAGTACTTC	CASSSNRDRVNEQYF
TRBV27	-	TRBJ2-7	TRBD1	TGTGCCAGCAGTGCTTCCGGGACAGGGGGCTACGAGCAGTACTTC	CASSASGTGGYEQYF
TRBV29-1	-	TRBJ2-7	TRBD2	TGCAGCGTTCGGCTCCGGGGGGGCGAGCAGTACTTC	CSVRLRGGEQYF
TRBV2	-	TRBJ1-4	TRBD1	TGTGCCAGCAGAGGGACAGGGGAAGAAAAACTGTTTTTT	CASRGTGEEKLFF
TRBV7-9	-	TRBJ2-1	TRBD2	TGTGCCAGCAGCTCGAGCGGGGGTAGGACCTACAATGAGCAGTTCTTC	CASSSSGGRTYNEQFF
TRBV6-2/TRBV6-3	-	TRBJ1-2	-	TGTGCCAGCAGTTATCAGGAACGGCTAGCTGGCTACACCTTC	CASSYQERLAGYTF
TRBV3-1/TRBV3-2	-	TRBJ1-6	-	TGTGCCAGCAGCCAAGAGCCGGGTAATTCACCCCTCCACTTT	CASSQEPGNSPLHF
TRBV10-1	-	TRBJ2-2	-	TGCGCCAGCAGTGCCGCAGGGCTCACCGGGGAGCTGTTTTTT	CASSAAGLTGELFF
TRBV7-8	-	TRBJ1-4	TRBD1	TGTGCCAGCAGCTTCCCAGCTGAGACAGGGGAAAAACTGTTTTTT	CASSFPAETGEKLFF
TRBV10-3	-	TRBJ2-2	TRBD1	TGTGCCATCAGTGAGTTGGGACAGGGCACCGGGGAGCTGTTTTTT	CAISELGQGTGELFF